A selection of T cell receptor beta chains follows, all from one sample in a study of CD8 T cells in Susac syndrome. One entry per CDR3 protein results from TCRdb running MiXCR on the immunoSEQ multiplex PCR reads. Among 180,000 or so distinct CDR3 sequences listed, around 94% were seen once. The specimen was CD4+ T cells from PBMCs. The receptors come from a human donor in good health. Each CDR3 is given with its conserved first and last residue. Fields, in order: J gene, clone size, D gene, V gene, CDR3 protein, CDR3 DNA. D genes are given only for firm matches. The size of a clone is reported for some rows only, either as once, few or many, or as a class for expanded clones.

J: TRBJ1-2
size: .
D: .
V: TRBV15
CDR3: CATSGTAHYGYTF
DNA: TGTGCCACCTCCGGGACGGCCCACTATGGCTACACCTTC

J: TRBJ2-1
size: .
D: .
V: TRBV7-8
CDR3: CASSGMISYNEQFF
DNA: TGTGCCAGCAGCGGAATGATCTCCTACAATGAGCAGTTCTTC

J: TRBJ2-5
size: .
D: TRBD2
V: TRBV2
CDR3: CASSDRTSQETQYF
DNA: TGTGCCAGCAGTGACAGGACTAGCCAAGAGACCCAGTACTTC

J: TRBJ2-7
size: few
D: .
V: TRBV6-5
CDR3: CASGSGSYEQYF
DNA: TGTGCCAGCGGCTCGGGGTCCTACGAGCAGTACTTC

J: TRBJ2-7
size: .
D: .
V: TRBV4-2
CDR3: CASSQGGARTYEQYF
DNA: TGTGCCAGCAGCCAAGGGGGGGCTAGGACCTACGAGCAGTACTTC

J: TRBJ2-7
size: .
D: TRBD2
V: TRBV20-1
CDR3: CSARDPGGAEEQYF
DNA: TGCAGTGCTAGAGATCCCGGGGGGGCCGAGGAGCAGTACTTC

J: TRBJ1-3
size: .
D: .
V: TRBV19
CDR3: CASNKGRSSGNTIYF
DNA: TGTGCCAGTAATAAGGGGAGAAGCTCTGGAAACACCATATATTTT

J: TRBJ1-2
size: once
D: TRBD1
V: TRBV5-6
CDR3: CASSNPGGVAGYTF
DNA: TGTGCCAGCAGCAATCCAGGGGGGGTTGCTGGCTACACCTTC

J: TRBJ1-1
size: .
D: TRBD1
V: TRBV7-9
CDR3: CASSPRAQGETEAFF
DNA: TGTGCCAGCAGCCCGCGGGCACAGGGGGAGACTGAAGCTTTCTTT

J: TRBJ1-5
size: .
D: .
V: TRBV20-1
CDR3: CSASPGATLRQPQHF
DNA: TGCAGTGCTAGCCCGGGAGCAACACTTCGTCAGCCCCAGCATTTT

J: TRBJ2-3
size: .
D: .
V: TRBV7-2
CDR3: CASMGPRGTQYF
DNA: TGTGCCAGCATGGGCCCGCGGGGTACGCAGTATTTT

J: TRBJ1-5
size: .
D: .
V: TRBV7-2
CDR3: CASRSGTVNQPQHF
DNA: TGTGCCAGCAGGTCCGGGACCGTCAATCAGCCCCAGCATTTT

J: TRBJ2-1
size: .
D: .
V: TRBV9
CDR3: CASNSGTNGDNEQFF
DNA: TGTGCCAGCAACTCCGGGACCAACGGGGACAATGAGCAGTTCTTC

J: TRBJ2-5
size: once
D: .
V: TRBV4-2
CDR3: CASSQGSTRRGRETQYF
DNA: TGTGCCAGCAGCCAAGGGTCGACTAGGAGGGGACGCGAGACCCAGTACTTC

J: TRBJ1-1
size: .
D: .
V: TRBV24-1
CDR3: CATSDSGAEAFF
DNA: TGTGCCACCAGTGATTCTGGCGCTGAAGCTTTCTTT

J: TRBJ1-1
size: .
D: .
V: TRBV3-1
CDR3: CASSQSAGNTEAFF
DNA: TGTGCCAGCAGCCAATCGGCAGGGAACACTGAAGCTTTCTTT

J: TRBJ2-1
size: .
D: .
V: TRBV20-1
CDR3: CYPSHASVYNEQFF
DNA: TGCTACCCAAGCCATGCTAGCGTGTACAATGAGCAGTTCTTC

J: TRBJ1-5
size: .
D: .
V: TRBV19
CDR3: CASRTTGLLNQPQHF
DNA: TGTGCCAGTAGGACGACGGGACTTTTGAATCAGCCCCAGCATTTT

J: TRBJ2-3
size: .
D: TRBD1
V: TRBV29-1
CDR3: CSVGGAGQGATDTQYF
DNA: TGCAGCGTTGGCGGAGCGGGACAGGGGGCAACAGATACGCAGTATTTT

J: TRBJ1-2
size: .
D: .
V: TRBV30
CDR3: CAWSVPAAGYGYTF
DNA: TGTGCCTGGAGTGTACCGGCAGCAGGCTATGGCTACACCTTC

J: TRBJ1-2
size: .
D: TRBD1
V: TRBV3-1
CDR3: CASSQGLGDRVYGYTF
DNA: TGTGCCAGCAGCCAAGGGTTAGGGGACAGAGTCTATGGCTACACCTTC

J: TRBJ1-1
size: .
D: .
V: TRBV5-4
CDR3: CASSWGVSNTEAFF
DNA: TGTGCCAGCAGCTGGGGTGTGTCGAACACTGAAGCTTTCTTT

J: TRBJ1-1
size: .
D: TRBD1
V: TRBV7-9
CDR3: CASSFPTGGTEAFF
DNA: TGTGCCAGCAGCTTTCCGACAGGGGGGACTGAAGCTTTCTTT

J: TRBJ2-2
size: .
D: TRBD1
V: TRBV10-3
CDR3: CAISESARGRTGELFF
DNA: TGTGCCATCAGTGAGTCGGCCAGGGGGCGGACCGGGGAGCTGTTTTTT

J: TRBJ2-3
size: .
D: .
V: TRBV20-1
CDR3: CTPRPGSTDTQYF
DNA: TGCACCCCCCGCCCCGGTAGCACAGATACGCAGTATTTT

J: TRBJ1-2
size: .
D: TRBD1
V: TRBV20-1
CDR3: CSARDRGLGYTF
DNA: TGCAGTGCTAGAGACAGGGGGCTCGGCTACACCTTC

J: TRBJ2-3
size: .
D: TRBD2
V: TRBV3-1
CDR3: CASSQSSGSTDTQYF
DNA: TGTGCCAGCAGCCAGTCTAGCGGTAGCACAGATACGCAGTATTTT

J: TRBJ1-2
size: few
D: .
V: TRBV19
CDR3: CASSPRTDGYTF
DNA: TGTGCCAGTAGTCCCAGGACCGATGGCTACACCTTC

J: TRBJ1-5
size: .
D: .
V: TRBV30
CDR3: CAWSVGRGSQPQHF
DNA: TGTGCCTGGAGTGTGGGTAGGGGTAGTCAGCCCCAGCATTTT

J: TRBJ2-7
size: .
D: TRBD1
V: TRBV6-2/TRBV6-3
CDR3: CASKARQGSYEQYF
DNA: TGTGCCAGCAAAGCCCGACAGGGCTCCTACGAGCAGTACTTC

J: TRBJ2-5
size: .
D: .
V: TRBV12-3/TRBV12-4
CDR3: CASSLRRQQETQYF
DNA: TGTGCCAGCAGCCTGAGGAGACAGCAAGAGACCCAGTACTTC

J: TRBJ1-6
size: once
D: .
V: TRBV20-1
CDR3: CSARGTNQRDSPLHF
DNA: TGCAGTGCTAGAGGGACTAATCAGAGGGACTCACCCCTCCACTTT

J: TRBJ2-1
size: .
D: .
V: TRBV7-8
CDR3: CASSFIRIGNEQFF
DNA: TGTGCCAGCAGCTTTATCAGGATTGGCAATGAGCAGTTCTTC

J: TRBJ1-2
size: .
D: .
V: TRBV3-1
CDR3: CASSQGAGLNYGYTF
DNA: TGTGCCAGCAGCCAAGGGGCGGGACTTAACTATGGCTACACCTTC

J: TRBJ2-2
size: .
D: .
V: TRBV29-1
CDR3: CSTLEGTNTGELFF
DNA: TGCAGCACCCTGGAGGGAACGAACACCGGGGAGCTGTTTTTT

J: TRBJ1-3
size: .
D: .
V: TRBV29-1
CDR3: CSAGGWGNTIYF
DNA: TGCAGCGCCGGGGGATGGGGAAACACCATATATTTT

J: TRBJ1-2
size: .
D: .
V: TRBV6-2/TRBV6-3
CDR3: CASSITRTYGYTF
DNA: TGTGCCAGCAGTATTACAAGAACCTATGGCTACACCTTC

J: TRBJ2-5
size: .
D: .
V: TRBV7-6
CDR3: CAGSYSLAETQYF
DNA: TGTGCCGGCAGCTACAGTTTAGCAGAGACCCAGTACTTC

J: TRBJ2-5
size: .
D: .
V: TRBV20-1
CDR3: CSARVRAAGDQYF
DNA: TGCAGTGCTAGGGTGCGGGCAGCAGGGGACCAGTACTTC

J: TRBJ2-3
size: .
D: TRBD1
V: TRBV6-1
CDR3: CASSPTGNRLSTDTQYF
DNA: TGTGCCAGCAGCCCGACAGGGAATCGATTGAGCACAGATACGCAGTATTTT

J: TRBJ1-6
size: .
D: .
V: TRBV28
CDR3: CATLRTQNSPLHF
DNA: TGTGCCACCCTGAGGACGCAGAATTCACCCCTCCACTTT

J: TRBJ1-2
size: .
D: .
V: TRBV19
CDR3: CASSPNGQGYTF
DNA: TGTGCCAGTAGCCCGAATGGGCAAGGCTACACCTTC

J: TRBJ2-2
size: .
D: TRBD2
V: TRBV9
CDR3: CASSVGSSGVKVELFF
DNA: TGTGCCAGCAGCGTAGGTTCTAGCGGGGTAAAAGTGGAGCTGTTTTTT

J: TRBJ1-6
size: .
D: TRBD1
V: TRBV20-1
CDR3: CSARRGPERRAYNSPLHF
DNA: TGCAGTGCTAGAAGGGGGCCAGAGAGACGAGCCTATAATTCACCCCTCCACTTT

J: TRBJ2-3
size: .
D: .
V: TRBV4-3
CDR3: CASSQDVGRVEDTQYF
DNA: TGCGCCAGCAGCCAAGACGTGGGCAGGGTGGAGGATACGCAGTATTTT

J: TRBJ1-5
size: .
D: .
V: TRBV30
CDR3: CAWSVPRQGAYQPQHF
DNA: TGTGCCTGGAGTGTTCCTCGGCAGGGAGCGTATCAGCCCCAGCATTTT

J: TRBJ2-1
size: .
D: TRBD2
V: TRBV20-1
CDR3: CSAANTPGLAGYNEQFF
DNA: TGCAGTGCTGCCAACACCCCGGGACTAGCGGGGTACAATGAGCAGTTCTTC

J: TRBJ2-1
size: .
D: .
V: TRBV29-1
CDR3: CSVNRLSGFSYNEQFF
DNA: TGCAGCGTTAATCGATTGAGCGGATTCTCCTACAATGAGCAGTTCTTC

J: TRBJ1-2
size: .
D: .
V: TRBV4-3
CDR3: CASSQEGFDRRYGYTF
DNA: TGCGCCAGCAGCCAAGAAGGGTTCGACAGGCGCTATGGCTACACCTTC

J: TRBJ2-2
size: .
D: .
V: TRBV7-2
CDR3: CASSVLQGTGELFF
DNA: TGTGCCAGCAGCGTCCTCCAGGGAACCGGGGAGCTGTTTTTT

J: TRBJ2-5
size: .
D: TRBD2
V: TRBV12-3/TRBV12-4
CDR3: CASKPGLARETQYF
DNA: TGTGCCAGCAAGCCGGGACTAGCGAGGGAGACCCAGTACTTC

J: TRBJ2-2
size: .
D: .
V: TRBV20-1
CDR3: CSARHYVSGELFF
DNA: TGCAGTGCCCGGCACTATGTGTCCGGGGAGCTGTTTTTT

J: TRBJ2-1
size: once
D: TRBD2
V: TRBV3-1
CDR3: CASSREPGLAGAYNEQFF
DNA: TGTGCCAGCAGCCGCGAACCGGGACTAGCGGGGGCCTACAATGAGCAGTTCTTC

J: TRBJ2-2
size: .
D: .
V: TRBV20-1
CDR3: CSARDPRGSGELFF
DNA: TGCAGTGCTAGGGACCCCCGGGGCTCCGGGGAGCTGTTTTTT

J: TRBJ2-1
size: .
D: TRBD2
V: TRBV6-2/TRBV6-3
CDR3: CASSSRLAGSYNEQFF
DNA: TGTGCCAGCAGTTCGCGACTAGCGGGGTCCTACAATGAGCAGTTCTTC

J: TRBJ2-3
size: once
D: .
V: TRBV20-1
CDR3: CSAKGSKSGVDTQYF
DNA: TGCAGTGCTAAGGGGTCGAAGTCCGGTGTCGATACGCAGTATTTT

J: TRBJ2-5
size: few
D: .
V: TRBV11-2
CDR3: CASSMPGPQETQYF
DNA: TGTGCCAGCAGTATGCCGGGCCCTCAAGAGACCCAGTACTTC